The count of the clone carrying this T cell receptor (beta chain) is one. Its target is unknown. The CDR3 totals 14 residues. CDR1 and CDR2 (germline): LNHDA, SQIVND (reference sequence). Trimming took off 6 bases at V and 3 bases at J, with 14 bases between the two ends. The repertoire was sequenced with immunoSEQ multiplex PCR; TCRdb's copy has only in-frame clones and lacks some. The sample lists approximately 1.9 million clones, 90% to 95% occurring once. These data originate in a study of shared clonotypes between healthy human individuals. Study at large: Per donor, three plates held CD4 naive cells, three held CD4 memory, two held CD8 naive and one held CD8 memory. Study-level results: The generation probabilities recorded for non-shared clonotypes fell below those of clonotypes shared by all four donors. Four donors held about 4.6% of naive CD4 clonotypes in common. Naive subsets generally exceeded memory subsets in estimated richness.

CD8 cells regarded as naive lacked CD45RO, were positively chosen for CCR7, and omitted terminally differentiated effector memory CD45RA+ cells. Source material: naive CD8+ T cells from PBMCs. The sequence derives from a man aged 18 to 35 in good health. Some clones in this sample may be carry-over from other donors' samples. The chain uses TRBV19 and TRBJ1-2; D remains unclear. DNA for the CDR3: TGTGCCAGTAGAGCCCTAGTTTTGGACTATGGCTACACCTTC. Translated, it gives CASRALVLDYGYTF.